This T cell receptor beta chain comes out of a study of regulatory T cells in long-lasting Graves disease. Arm-PCR of CDR3 regions with iRepertoire HTBI primers generated TCR beta libraries. TCRdb reanalysed the multiplex PCR reads using MiXCR and keeps one entry per CDR3 protein. The table has hundreds of thousands of distinct CDR3 sequences, 20% seen once. This clonotype has only a few counts. The target antigen is unknown. Overall study results and limits: Persistent Graves' patients showed a TCR diversity that was lower than that of newly diagnosed ones. TRBV28, TRBJ1-2 and TRBJ2-5 were segments that persistent disease favored.

As to time point: persistent/refractory GD, antithyroid drugs over 5 years with positive TRAb. Making the TCR library involved RNA that had been extracted from PBMCs. The patients were drawn from one endocrinology department in Xi'an, China. The CDR3 length is 18 residues. V shed 2 bases and J 4 bases; nucleotides not matched to a gene: 12. Germline values: CDR1 SGHTA, CDR2 FQGNSA. This receptor was taken from a female donor with Graves disease. This sequence joins TRBV7-2 and TRBJ2-1; TRBD2 agrees at 9 bases. Here the sequenced sample was peripheral blood mononuclear cells (PBMCs), taken when the disease was refractory, from a patient treated with antithyroid drugs. This CDR3 is CASSLSPKASGRYNEQFF. The DNA for the CDR3 is TGTGCCAGCAGCTTAAGTCCCAAGGCCAGCGGGAGGTACAATGAGCAGTTCTTC.